A selection of T cell receptor beta chains follows, all from one sample in a study of OX40 agonist ivuxolimab in advanced cancers. Data came from immunoSEQ multiplex PCR; TCRdb stores just in-frame clones and leaves some out. The data contain around 120,000 clones, more than 80% of them seen just once; the ten biggest clones take up 0.5% to 0.7%. The sample in question was CD4+ or CD8+ T cells sorted from blood, obtained in a trial of the OX40 agonist ivuxolimab. These receptor sequences come from an adult with an advanced solid tumor such as melanoma, head and neck, liver or kidney cancer. Both conserved end residues are trimmed from each CDR3. The order of the fields is J gene, V gene, CDR3 protein.

j_gene: TRBJ1-2
v_gene: TRBV13
CDR3aa: ASSLALRASGYT

j_gene: TRBJ2-7
v_gene: TRBV12-5
CDR3aa: ASLRTGMYEQY

j_gene: TRBJ2-2
v_gene: TRBV15
CDR3aa: ATSRNTGELF

j_gene: TRBJ1-1
v_gene: TRBV19
CDR3aa: ASSRQGAATEAF

j_gene: TRBJ1-5
v_gene: TRBV6-6
CDR3aa: ASRRGSNQPQH

j_gene: TRBJ1-5
v_gene: TRBV4-1
CDR3aa: ASSPDSSNQPQH

j_gene: TRBJ2-1
v_gene: TRBV4-1
CDR3aa: ASSQVRGYEQF

j_gene: TRBJ1-5
v_gene: TRBV6-1
CDR3aa: ASSGPTVLGQPQH

j_gene: TRBJ1-2
v_gene: TRBV6-6
CDR3aa: ASSYSTGVNYGYT

j_gene: TRBJ2-7
v_gene: TRBV7-6
CDR3aa: ASSFRSRPSHSYEQY

j_gene: TRBJ2-2
v_gene: TRBV7-3
CDR3aa: ASSLGSGGTTGELF

j_gene: TRBJ2-1
v_gene: TRBV7-9
CDR3aa: ASSFTGLASEQF

j_gene: TRBJ1-2
v_gene: TRBV6-1
CDR3aa: ASSPGQGARGYT

j_gene: TRBJ2-1
v_gene: TRBV30
CDR3aa: AWGAYNEQF

j_gene: TRBJ1-4
v_gene: TRBV6-1
CDR3aa: ASSELGGGNEKLF

j_gene: TRBJ2-5
v_gene: TRBV7-3
CDR3aa: ASSLRGFQETQY

j_gene: TRBJ1-1
v_gene: TRBV5-4
CDR3aa: ASSPPAGRNTEAF

j_gene: TRBJ1-5
v_gene: TRBV5-3
CDR3aa: ARALTTRDNRNQPQH

j_gene: TRBJ1-5
v_gene: TRBV6-6
CDR3aa: ASSQAAVNNQPQH

j_gene: TRBJ1-5
v_gene: TRBV30
CDR3aa: AWSNPVAPQH

j_gene: TRBJ2-5
v_gene: TRBV5-4
CDR3aa: ASSDRGPQETQY

j_gene: TRBJ1-2
v_gene: TRBV5-4
CDR3aa: ASSSRLSGYT

j_gene: TRBJ1-6
v_gene: TRBV30
CDR3aa: AWNGGSPLH

j_gene: TRBJ2-3
v_gene: TRBV10-2
CDR3aa: ASRRTNTDTQY

j_gene: TRBJ2-3
v_gene: TRBV19
CDR3aa: ASSTRQGTDTQY

j_gene: TRBJ1-3
v_gene: TRBV5-1
CDR3aa: ASSQQGAGNTIY

j_gene: TRBJ1-2
v_gene: TRBV7-8
CDR3aa: ASSLESGTNYGYT

j_gene: TRBJ2-2
v_gene: TRBV19
CDR3aa: ASSIAGAGGTGELF

j_gene: TRBJ1-3
v_gene: TRBV7-2
CDR3aa: ASSSLGSSGNTIY

j_gene: TRBJ1-5
v_gene: TRBV19
CDR3aa: ASSIPPSQPQH

j_gene: TRBJ1-1
v_gene: TRBV28
CDR3aa: ASRKTGETEAF

j_gene: TRBJ2-7
v_gene: TRBV19
CDR3aa: ASSPDGAGEQY

j_gene: TRBJ2-3
v_gene: TRBV7-9
CDR3aa: ASSPPDTQY

j_gene: TRBJ2-7
v_gene: TRBV19
CDR3aa: ASLGGDTYEQY

j_gene: TRBJ1-2
v_gene: TRBV28
CDR3aa: ASSLVGGGYT

j_gene: TRBJ2-3
v_gene: TRBV4-1
CDR3aa: ASSQVGPEGQGHPRGTDTQY

j_gene: TRBJ1-6
v_gene: TRBV28
CDR3aa: ASIEGGLNLNSPLH

j_gene: TRBJ2-7
v_gene: TRBV27
CDR3aa: ASSTFFRERGEQY

j_gene: TRBJ2-1
v_gene: TRBV7-2
CDR3aa: ASSLEPGSEQF

j_gene: TRBJ1-5
v_gene: TRBV25-1
CDR3aa: ASSSRGLDQPQH

j_gene: TRBJ1-6
v_gene: TRBV6-5
CDR3aa: ASSYDSSYNSPLH

j_gene: TRBJ1-2
v_gene: TRBV28
CDR3aa: ASSLSAGGRGYGYT

j_gene: TRBJ1-4
v_gene: TRBV7-2
CDR3aa: ASSPGEGKLF

j_gene: TRBJ2-1
v_gene: TRBV2
CDR3aa: ASKISGGFNEQF

j_gene: TRBJ1-5
v_gene: TRBV28
CDR3aa: ASSLYGQPQH